The 19 T cell receptor beta chains presented below share a single source sample, sequenced in a study of CD8 T cells in ankylosing spondylitis. MiXCR was run by TCRdb on the 5' RACE reads, yielding one entry per CDR3 protein. The table shows around 140,000 distinct CDR3 sequences, with approximately 10% occurring only once. The sample consisted of blood, either unsorted or a sorted T cell fraction (not recorded which). The receptors shown here come from a female donor with ankylosing spondylitis or in good health (not recorded which).

The gene calls are TRBV20-1 and TRBJ2-7, with D maybe TRBD1 (6 bases). The CDR3 has 12 amino acids. The germline V and J ends were trimmed by 3 bases and 6 bases, with 12 bases remaining between them. Germline V gene sequence: CDR1 DFQATT, CDR2 SNEGSKA (reference sequence). The CDR3 reads CSASPRRGEQYF. DNA for the CDR3: TGCAGTGCTAGTCCGCGCAGGGGCGAGCAGTACTTC.

This clonotype has ten or more counts. The J gene is TRBJ1-2, the V gene TRBV9; 7 positions match TRBD1. V gave up 3 bases and J gave up 2 bases; unmatched junction bases: 10. The CDR3 is 16 residues long. In germline, CDR1 is SGDLS, CDR2 YYNGEE. The DNA of the CDR3 is TGTGCCAGCAGCGCCAACACAGGGGCGAACAACTATGGCTACACCTTC. Amino acid sequence: CASSANTGANNYGYTF.

This chain uses TRBV2 with TRBJ2-7; D is undetermined. The CDR3 length is 14 residues. V gave up 3 bases and J gave up 2 bases, with 11 bases separating them. Germline V gives CDR1 SNHLY, CDR2 FYNNEI. The CDR3 nucleotides read TGTGCCAGCAGTGACATCAGATATGCCTACGAGCAGTACTTC. It is translated as CASSDIRYAYEQYF. The variable domain in full, completed from reference TRBV2 and TRBJ2-7, reads EPEVTQTPSHQVTQMGQEVILRCVPISNHLYFYWYRQILGQKVEFLVSFYNNEISEKSEIFDDQFSVERPDGSNFTLKIRSTKLEDSAMYFCASSDIRYAYEQYFGPGTRLTVT.

This clonotype was recorded at least ten times. This chain uses TRBV4-1 with TRBJ1-1; D is uncertain. Germline CDR1 is MGHRA and CDR2 is YSYEKL. The CDR3 loop spans 11 amino acids. V lost 1 base to trimming and J lost 7 bases, with 4 bases between them. The CDR3 spells CASSQGIEAFF. The DNA for the CDR3 is TGCGCCAGCAGCCAAGGAATTGAAGCTTTCTTT.

This clonotype has a count of ten or more. The chain combines TRBV27 with TRBJ2-1, with TRBD1 as a possible D gene (6 bases). The ends were cut back, 8 bases at V and 5 bases at J, with 19 bases in the middle. The CDR3 runs to 15 residues. Germline CDR1 MNHEY, CDR2 SMNVEV (reference sequence). CDR3 DNA: TGTGCCAGCGCGTTATTGGGGGCGCAGAACAATGAGCAGTTCTTC. Its translation is CASALLGAQNNEQFF.

The rearrangement links TRBV5-1 to TRBJ2-1, with unresolved D. This CDR3 has 14 residues. Trimming removed 3 bases from V and 10 bases from J, with 17 bases in between. Germline V CDR1 and CDR2: SGHRS, YFSETQ. CDR3 sequence (DNA): TGCGCCAGCAGCTCCGTGGGTCCCGGTTTAGAGCAGTTCTTC. This codes for CASSSVGPGLEQFF.

This clonotype appeared many times. The chain uses TRBV28 and TRBJ2-1; no clear D. This CDR3 spans 15 amino acids. Per germline, CDR1 MDHEN and CDR2 SYDVKM. With 6 bases removed from V and 6 bases from J, the gap between germline ends came to 18 bases. CDR3 in DNA: TGTGCCAGCAGCTCAGTCCTAAAGAAGGGCAATGAGCAGTTCTTC. Amino acid sequence: CASSSVLKKGNEQFF. The complete variable domain, with remaining parts taken from reference TRBV28 and TRBJ2-1, reads DVKVTQSSRYLVKRTGEKVFLECVQDMDHENMFWYRQDPGLGLRLIYFSYDVKMKEKGDIPEGYSVSREKKERFSLILESASTNQTSMYLCASSSVLKKGNEQFFGPGTRLTVL.

There are many counts of this clonotype. The V gene is TRBV6-1, the J gene TRBJ1-5, with D unresolved. Germline CDR1 MNHNS, CDR2 SASEGT. Trimming pared 7 bases from V and 0 bases from J, leaving 16 bases between. The CDR3 covers 16 residues. DNA of the CDR3: TGTGCCAGCAACCCGCCGGGTCGAGGTAGCAATCAGCCCCAGCATTTT. It translates to CASNPPGRGSNQPQHF.

CDR3 DNA sequence: TGTGCCAGCAGCAACTCGGGAGGGCCAGGGGATACGCAGTATTTT. It translates to CASSNSGGPGDTQYF. This rearrangement joins TRBV7-8 to TRBJ2-3; TRBD2 aligns across 8 bases. This CDR3 is built from 15 residues. V was pared by 5 bases and J by 6 bases, with 10 bases of the junction left unmatched. The germline CDR1 and CDR2 sequences are SGHVS and FQNEAQ. The whole variable domain, filled in from reference TRBV7-8 and TRBJ2-3, reads GAGVSQSPRYKVAKRGQDVALRCDPISGHVSLFWYQQALGQGPEFLTYFQNEAQLDKSGLPSDRFFAERPEGSVSTLKIQRTQQEDSAVYLCASSNSGGPGDTQYFGPGTRLTVL.

CDR3: CASSLALAAVEQFF. The CDR3 nucleotides are TGTGCCAGCAGCTTAGCCCTAGCTGCCGTAGAGCAGTTCTTC. The rearrangement uses TRBV7-9 and TRBJ2-1; tentative D call: TRBD2 (5 bases). Germline V gives CDR1 SEHNR, CDR2 FQNEAQ (reference sequence). The CDR3 length is 14 residues. V gave up 0 bases and J gave up 10 bases, with 13 bases separating them.

In this sample, this clonotype turned up many times. The chain couples TRBV7-9 to TRBJ2-3; unclear D gene. The V end was cut by 10 bases, the J end by 2 bases, with 16 bases between. The CDR3 contains 14 residues. CDR1 and CDR2 (germline): SEHNR, FQNEAQ (reference sequence). This CDR3 is CATTGLGPTDTQYF. Here the CDR3 DNA reads TGTGCCACCACCGGATTAGGCCCCACAGATACGCAGTATTTT.

This clonotype came up many times. The chain employs TRBV3-1 and TRBJ2-1; possible D gene TRBD2, 6 bases. The length of the CDR3 is 15 residues. V was pared by 4 bases and J by 8 bases, with 18 bases between. Germline CDR1 LGHDT, CDR2 YNNKEL (reference sequence). This chain's CDR3 is CASSPPVLEGHEQFF. As DNA, the CDR3 is TGTGCCAGCAGCCCTCCGGTCCTGGAGGGTCATGAGCAGTTCTTC.

Worth noting for this clonotype: With a much larger clone just one base away, this may be a read error. CDR3 sequence reads: CSVGQGRSLGNKQFF. In nucleotides, the CDR3 is TGCAGCGTCGGGCAGGGAAGAAGCTTGGGGAATAAGCAGTTCTTC. This rearrangement joins TRBV29-1 to TRBJ2-1; a weak D match, TRBD1 (5 bases). The germline V gene has CDR1 SQVTM and CDR2 ANQGSEA. The CDR3 loop spans 15 amino acids. V was clipped by 6 bases and J by 11 bases, with 26 bases between them.

This clonotype was seen repeatedly, ten times or more. The chain uses TRBV12-3 or TRBV12-4 and TRBJ1-1; the D gene is possibly TRBD1 (6 bases). The V gene lost 6 bases and the J gene lost 1 base, with 12 bases spanning the gap. CDR3 length equals 14 residues. CDR3 loop: CASRLGAANTEAFF. Written as DNA, the CDR3 is TGTGCCAGCAGGCTGGGGGCCGCGAACACTGAAGCTTTCTTT.

This clonotype was picked up a small number of times. V usage is TRBV7-8 and J usage is TRBJ1-2, with D possibly matching TRBD1 (5 bases). Germline-derived CDR1 and CDR2 are SGHVS and FQNEAQ. V was trimmed by 3 bases and J by 8 bases, leaving 19 bases between them. The CDR3 runs 15 residues. CDR3 residues: CASSLSGIGLEGYTF. DNA of the CDR3: TGTGCCAGCAGCTTGTCAGGGATAGGCTTGGAAGGCTACACCTTC.

This clonotype was counted ten times or more. The chain combines TRBV20-1 with TRBJ2-1, with D unclear. This CDR3 has 11 residues. Per the germline V gene, CDR1 is DFQATT and CDR2 is SNEGSKA (reference sequence). Trimming took off 3 bases at V and 3 bases at J, with 3 bases between the two ends. CDR3 bases: TGCAGTGCTAGGGACTACAATGAGCAGTTCTTC. Translating gives CSARDYNEQFF.

This clonotype was counted ten times or more. The V call is TRBV12-3 or TRBV12-4, the J call TRBJ2-7; no firm D call. With 1 base removed from V and 7 bases from J, the gap between germline ends came to 17 bases. The CDR3 extends over 15 amino acids. The CDR3 spells CASSLGLGRSGEQYF. The CDR3 DNA sequence: TGTGCCAGCAGTTTAGGATTAGGACGGTCTGGAGAGCAGTACTTC.

There are many counts of this clonotype. The genes are TRBV12-3 or TRBV12-4 and TRBJ2-7; 10 bases are a match to TRBD2. Trimming cost V 10 bases and J 3 bases; bases outside gene matches: 6. The CDR3 is 13 amino acids. The CDR3 is CATTSGENYEQYF. The CDR3 nucleotides read TGTGCCACAACTAGCGGGGAAAACTACGAGCAGTACTTC.

This clonotype was observed at least ten times. The chain joins TRBV20-1 to TRBJ2-5; TRBD1 matches 8 bases. After removal of 5 bases from V and 2 bases from J, the junction contained 7 bases not matched to a gene. This CDR3 has 14 amino acids. Looked up from germline, CDR1 is DFQATT and CDR2 is SNEGSKA (reference sequence). CDR3 nucleotide sequence: TGCAGTGCTTCCCCGGACAGGGAGCAAGAGACCCAGTACTTC. Translated: CSASPDREQETQYF.